These 19 T cell receptor beta chains were sequenced from one sample in a study of blood T cell repertoires in COVID-19. Sequenced by immunoSEQ multiplex PCR; TCRdb stores in-frame clones only, minus some. Here the sample spans around 150,000 clones, approximately 80% being singletons. The sequencing sample was made of peripheral blood. The receptors were sampled from a woman of 80 years or more with active or convalescent COVID-19.

This sequence joins TRBV3-1 (or the pseudogene TRBV3-2) and TRBJ2-3; 10 positions agree with TRBD2. V shed 6 bases and J 5 bases; nucleotides not matched to a gene: 8. The CDR3 runs 15 residues. Germline CDR1 LGHDT, CDR2 YNNKEL (reference sequence). The DNA of the CDR3 is TGTGCCAGCAGGCACCTAGCGGGGGTGGGAGATACGCAGTATTTT. Its protein product is CASRHLAGVGDTQYF.

V usage is TRBV28 and J usage is TRBJ1-2; D gene uncertain. V was cut by 6 bases and J by 4 bases, with 6 bases left in between. Germline CDR1 is MDHEN and CDR2 is SYDVKM. The CDR3 runs to 11 residues. CDR3 sequence reads: CASRAVYGYTF. Here the CDR3 DNA reads TGTGCCAGCAGGGCGGTCTATGGCTACACCTTC.

The chain joins TRBV5-5 to TRBJ1-5; 7 bases are a match to TRBD1. Germline CDR1 reads SGHKS; CDR2 reads YYEKEE (reference sequence). Trimming took 5 bases from V and 2 from J; bases not matched to a gene: 10. CDR3 length equals 16 residues. The CDR3 DNA sequence: TGTGCCAGCAGTCCGAGAGGGGACAGAGGCAATCAGCCCCAGCATTTT. Translated: CASSPRGDRGNQPQHF.

The chain combines TRBV4-1 with TRBJ2-1, with a tentative D call TRBD2 (5 bases). The V and J ends lost 0 bases and 0 bases respectively, with 6 bases between them. Germline CDR1 reads MGHRA; CDR2 reads YSYEKL. There are 15 residues in the CDR3. DNA for the CDR3: TGCGCCAGCAGCCAAGAGAGGGTCTCCTACAATGAGCAGTTCTTC. Protein sequence: CASSQERVSYNEQFF.

The chain uses TRBV10-3 and TRBJ1-5; 9 bases fit TRBD1. This CDR3 spans 17 amino acids. The V segment lost 10 bases and the J segment 5 bases; nucleotides outside the gene matches: 18. In germline, CDR1 is ENHRY, CDR2 SYGVKD. The CDR3 bases are TGTGCCACACAAGCGGGGTTGACCGGGACAGGGCATCAGCCCCAGCATTTT. Encoded protein: CATQAGLTGTGHQPQHF.

The chain recombines TRBV7-9 with TRBJ2-5; no clear D. Germline assignment: CDR1 SEHNR and CDR2 FQNEAQ (reference sequence). The V end was cut by 5 bases, the J end by 3 bases, with 10 bases between. This CDR3 comprises 13 residues. The CDR3 nucleotides are TGTGCCAGCAGCCCCCCTCGGGAAGAGACCCAGTACTTC. As protein: CASSPPREETQYF.

The V gene is TRBV18, the J gene TRBJ2-7; 9 bases agree with TRBD1. The trim removed 11 bases at V and 4 bases at J, leaving 12 bases unmatched. CDR1 KGHSH and CDR2 LQKENI come from the germline V gene. CDR3 length: 14 residues. For the CDR3, the DNA is TGTGCCCGCCAACCGGGACAGGGATTGTACGAGCAGTACTTC. It is translated as CARQPGQGLYEQYF.

The chain joins TRBV5-6 to TRBJ1-1; unclear D gene. Per germline, CDR1 SGHDT and CDR2 YYEEEE. The CDR3 has 15 amino acids. The V end was cut by 4 bases, the J end by 3 bases, with 16 bases between. CDR3 bases: TGTGCCAGCAGCCTACGGGGATACGGCCACACTGAAGCTTTCTTT. Translation: CASSLRGYGHTEAFF. The variable domain in full, with the rest retrieved from reference TRBV5-6 and TRBJ1-1, is DAGVTQSPTHLIKTRGQQVTLRCSPKSGHDTVSWYQQALGQGPQFIFQYYEEEERQRGNFPDRFSGHQFPNYSSELNVNALLLGDSALYLCASSLRGYGHTEAFFGQGTRLTVV.

V and J are TRBV7-2 and TRBJ1-2; TRBD1 agrees at 7 bases. The V gene's germline CDR1 is SGHTA and CDR2 FQGNSA. This CDR3 is 14 amino acids long. V gave up 1 base and J gave up 4 bases; unmatched junction bases: 3. The CDR3 region is CASSLERTGYGYTF. The CDR3 region has the DNA TGTGCCAGCAGCTTAGAGCGGACAGGCTATGGCTACACCTTC.

The rearrangement links TRBV18 to TRBJ2-5; 8 bases align to TRBD1. The CDR3 is made up of 14 amino acids. Germline V gene sequence: CDR1 KGHSH, CDR2 LQKENI. V was clipped by 5 bases and J by 3 bases; unmatched bases: 5. Written as DNA, the CDR3 is TGTGCCAGCTCATTGGACAGGGCAGAAGAGACCCAGTACTTC. Amino acid sequence: CASSLDRAEETQYF.

The chain employs TRBV11-2 and TRBJ2-7; tentatively, D is TRBD1 (6 bases). The ends were cut back, 5 bases at V and 4 bases at J, with 18 bases in the middle. Germline-derived CDR1 and CDR2 are SGHAT and FQNNGV. The CDR3 covers 15 residues. The CDR3 DNA follows: TGTGCCAGCAGCCACACTTACCGACAGGAATACGAGCAGTACTTC. Translating gives CASSHTYRQEYEQYF.

This sequence joins TRBV6-2 or TRBV6-3 and TRBJ2-2; 7 nucleotides match TRBD2. This CDR3 contains 16 residues. CDR1 and CDR2 (germline): MNHEY, SVGEGT. The V and J ends lost 2 bases and 4 bases, in that order; junction bases with no gene match: 7. In DNA form, the CDR3 reads TGTGCCAGCAGTTACATGGTCTGGGAGGGCACCGGGGAGCTGTTTTTT. This encodes CASSYMVWEGTGELFF.

To note about this clone: Compared with germline, one end of the junction differs, possibly owing to a read error. The CDR3 DNA follows: TGTGCTAGCAGCCCAAGTGGGGGGGAGGTCACCGGGGAGCTGTTTTTT. Its translation is CASSPSGGEVTGELFF. The chain is built from TRBV7-7 and TRBJ2-2; TRBD2 matches at 7 bases. The V gene's germline CDR1 is SSHAT and CDR2 FNYEAQ (reference sequence). This CDR3 comprises 16 residues.

This clone was counted once. The gene calls are TRBV4-1 and TRBJ1-1; possibly TRBD1 for D (6 bases). Trimming removed 4 bases at V and 1 base at J, with 13 bases between. The germline V gene encodes CDR1 MGHRA and CDR2 YSYEKL. There are 15 residues in the CDR3. The CDR3, as DNA: TGCGCCAGCAGCCCCCAGGGGTTATCGAACACTGAAGCTTTCTTT. This sequence encodes CASSPQGLSNTEAFF.

This chain links TRBV3-1 (or the pseudogene TRBV3-2) with TRBJ1-1; 7 positions match TRBD1. Germline V gene data show CDR1 as LGHDT and CDR2 as YNNKEL (reference sequence). The CDR3 contains 15 residues. The V gene end was trimmed by 6 bases and the J gene end by 1 base; junction bases not matched to a gene: 8. In nucleotides, the CDR3 is TGTGCCAGCAGACCGGTAGGACAGGCGAACACTGAAGCTTTCTTT. Translating it yields CASRPVGQANTEAFF.

The V gene is TRBV6-2 or TRBV6-3, the J gene TRBJ1-2; 10 bases are a match to TRBD1. With 5 bases clipped from V and 9 bases from J, the junction kept 9 bases outside the gene matches. The germline V gene encodes CDR1 MNHEY and CDR2 SVGEGT. The CDR3 extends over 14 amino acids. This chain's CDR3 is CASSPGTGAASYTF. The CDR3 DNA follows: TGTGCCAGCAGTCCCGGGACAGGGGCCGCTAGCTACACCTTC.

This chain connects TRBV5-1 to TRBJ1-2, with D possibly TRBD1 on 6 matching bases. The germline gives CDR1 SGHRS, CDR2 YFSETQ. Trimming pared 4 bases from V and 2 bases from J, leaving 15 bases between. There are 15 residues in the CDR3. The DNA of the CDR3 is TGCGCCAGCAGCCCGGGCGGGGGCTCGAACTATGGCTACACCTTC. Its translation: CASSPGGGSNYGYTF.

The chain uses TRBV9 and TRBJ1-1; possible D gene TRBD1, 5 bases. The ends were cut back, 0 bases at V and 6 bases at J, with 15 bases in the middle. Germline V gene sequence: CDR1 SGDLS, CDR2 YYNGEE. The CDR3 sequence is 15 residues long. CDR3 in amino acids: CASSVGTVGGSEAFF. CDR3 bases: TGTGCCAGCAGCGTAGGGACGGTCGGGGGATCTGAAGCTTTCTTT. Full variable domain (outside the CDR3, taken from reference TRBV9 and TRBJ1-1): DSGVTQTPKHLITATGQRVTLRCSPRSGDLSVYWYQQSLDQGLQFLIQYYNGEERAKGNILERFSAQQFPDLHSELNLSSLELGDSALYFCASSVGTVGGSEAFFGQGTRLTVV.

This clone was picked up a small number of times. This chain uses TRBV4-3 with TRBJ2-7; D perhaps matches TRBD1 (6 bases). CDR1 and CDR2 (germline): LGHNA, YSLEER. This CDR3 is built from 15 residues. Deletions cut 0 bases from V and 2 bases from J, with 11 bases between. In DNA form, the CDR3 reads TGCGCCAGCAGCCAAGATGTTGGGGGCACCTACGAGCAGTACTTC. Translating gives CASSQDVGGTYEQYF.